The table lists the clone carrying this TCR beta chain with a count of one. Its specificity is not known. This specimen comes from a study of cytomegalovirus exposure and HLA in healthy donors. Study results and limitations: As confirmed in vitro, three CMV-associated chains were specific for CMV antigens.

Sequenced by immunoSEQ multiplex PCR; TCRdb stores in-frame clones only, minus some. The table shows about 98,000 clones, with roughly 94% occurring only once. Germline-derived CDR1 and CDR2 are GTSNPN and SVGIG (reference sequence). With V trimmed by 5 bases and J by 7 bases, 10 bases remained unmatched. The CDR3 covers 15 residues. The TCR originated in a woman aged 18 to 35 in good health and CMV-seronegative. Material for sequencing was PBMCs. The V call is TRBV30, the J call TRBJ2-7, with TRBD2 matching 14 bases. CDR3 nucleotide sequence: TGTGCCTGGGGCCCGCCGGGACTAGCGGGGGAGGAGCAGTACTTC. It translates to CAWGPPGLAGEEQYF.